This T cell receptor (beta chain) was observed in a study of blood T cell repertoires in COVID-19. Across the whole study: Both acute and convalescent COVID-19 samples were obtained from the United States, Italy and Spain. In each case, the material was cDNA or gDNA derived from T cells, B-cell-depleted T cells, or PBMCs.

Methods used by the authors: Estimated nucleated cell counts came from reference gene primer amplification. Sequencing was performed with immunoSEQ multiplex PCR; in TCRdb, only in-frame clones are kept and a portion is missing. V, J and clone size derive from that table, while D and trimming were established from the DNA sequence. Here the sample spans around 170,000 clones, about 86% being singletons. The sample taken for sequencing was peripheral blood. The sequence came from a woman aged 25 to 39 with active or convalescent COVID-19.

CDR3 sequence (DNA): TGTGCCAGCAGCCCGGTTGGGAACACCGGGGAGCTGTTTTTT. Its protein product is CASSPVGNTGELFF. The V call is TRBV14, the J call TRBJ2-2; D gene uncertain. CDR1 is SGHDN and CDR2 is FVKESK in the germline V gene. The CDR3 covers 14 residues. V was pared by 4 bases and J by 1 base, with 7 bases between.